This T cell receptor (beta chain) was profiled in a study of human T cells and chemical hapten exposure. Germline V gene lookup returns CDR1 LNHDA and CDR2 SQIVND (reference sequence). Trimming stripped 3 bases from V and 6 bases from J, with 21 bases between. The CDR3 length is 17 residues. TCRdb re-derived calls from the RACE reads in MiXCR, one entry per CDR3 protein. Of roughly 380,000 distinct CDR3 sequences in the sample, approximately 5.1% were seen once. Time point given: pre-sensitization, week 0. The treatment is: therapeutic diphenylcyclopropenone sensitization with weekly scalp DPC. Each patch-test visit's blood sample preceded patch application.

The clonotype originates from a woman aged 50 to 60 with alopecia areata. Some clones in this sample may be carry-over from other donors' samples. V gene TRBV19 combines with J gene TRBJ2-1, with D possibly called TRBD1 or TRBD2 (5 bases each). This specimen consisted of whole blood, obtained in connection with sensitization to the hapten diphenylcyclopropenone (DPC). The CDR3 sequence: CASSISWVGFGANEQFF. CDR3 DNA sequence: TGTGCCAGTAGTATTTCGTGGGTTGGCTTCGGGGCCAATGAGCAGTTCTTC.